This TCR beta chain derives from a study of blood T cell repertoires in COVID-19. On the study more broadly: PBMCs, B-cell-depleted T cells, or T cells were the source of the cDNA or gDNA that made up the material.

Libraries were prepared by immunoSEQ multiplex PCR; TCRdb keeps only in-frame clonotypes and omits some of them. The table has around 67,000 clones, approximately 82% seen once. The CDR3 has 16 amino acids. Trimming removed 1 base from V and 9 bases from J, with 21 bases in between. In germline, CDR1 is KGHSH, CDR2 LQKENI. The V call is TRBV18, the J call TRBJ1-2, with D possibly matching TRBD1 (5 bases). Sequences were obtained from peripheral blood. This clonotype originated in a man older than 75 with active COVID-19. As DNA, the CDR3 is TGTGCCAGCTCACCACTAAGTGGGGCAGGGTCGCGAAGCTACACCTTC. It codes for CASSPLSGAGSRSYTF.